This T cell receptor beta chain was captured in a study of blood T cell repertoires in COVID-19. The wider study: From the United States, Italy and Spain came samples of acute and convalescent COVID-19.

Libraries were prepared by immunoSEQ multiplex PCR; TCRdb keeps only in-frame clonotypes and omits some of them. The sample has roughly 240,000 clones, 83% seen once. CDR3 length: 13 residues. The V and J ends lost 5 bases and 1 base respectively, with 9 bases between them. CDR1 is MNHEY and CDR2 is SMNVEV in the germline V gene (reference sequence). This chain uses TRBV27 with TRBJ2-7; the D gene is possibly TRBD2 (5 bases). Sequenced material: PBMCs or T cells enriched from blood (not recorded which). The sequence was obtained from a woman in her thirties or forties who had been exposed to COVID-19. The chain's CDR3 is CASSGTGSYEQYF. The CDR3 bases are TGTGCCAGCAGTGGTACGGGGTCCTACGAGCAGTACTTC.